A selection of T cell receptor beta chains follows, all from one sample in a study of Ad26.COV2.S vaccination and SARS-CoV-2 variants. The table came from immunoSEQ multiplex PCR; TCRdb's copy has only in-frame clones and leaves some out. The sample includes 400,000 to 450,000 clones, about 90% seen only once; the top ten take less than 2%. The material sequenced was peripheral blood, taken in a trial of Ad26.COV2.S vaccine versus placebo. Receptor source: a person between 18 and 60 years old who received the Ad26.COV2.S COVID-19 vaccine or a placebo. Both conserved end residues are part of each CDR3. The order of the fields is J gene, clone size, D gene, V gene, CDR3 protein, CDR3 DNA. A D gene is named only where the DNA matches it firmly. Size is omitted from some rows. Given values are once, few, many or a class for expanded clones.

>TRBJ2-5|once|.|TRBV5-5
CASSLSGGGETQYF
TGTGCCAGCAGCTTATCCGGGGGCGGTGAGACCCAGTACTTC
>TRBJ1-1|.|.|TRBV6-5
CASSYSQDVAEAFF
TGTGCCAGCAGTTACTCCCAGGACGTTGCGGAAGCTTTCTTT
>TRBJ2-1|.|.|TRBV25-1
CASSEFTNYNEQFF
TGTGCCAGCAGTGAATTTACAAATTACAATGAGCAGTTCTTC
>TRBJ2-7|.|TRBD1|TRBV2
CASRFTGAFDYEQYF
TGTGCCAGCAGGTTCACAGGGGCTTTTGACTACGAGCAGTACTTC
>TRBJ1-1|.|.|TRBV4-1
CASSQSTWTVNTEAFF
TGCGCCAGCAGCCAATCGACCTGGACGGTGAACACTGAAGCTTTCTTT
>TRBJ1-5|.|TRBD1|TRBV4-3
CASSQGVQGAPQPQHF
TGCGCCAGCAGCCAAGGGGTGCAGGGGGCTCCCCAGCCCCAGCATTTT
>TRBJ1-5|.|.|TRBV19
CASTPPYAAFNQPQHF
TGTGCCAGTACCCCACCGTATGCGGCTTTCAATCAGCCCCAGCATTTT
>TRBJ1-6|few|TRBD1|TRBV2
CASSDPTGLDSPLHF
TGTGCCAGCAGTGACCCGACAGGGCTGGATTCACCCCTCCACTTT
>TRBJ2-2|.|.|TRBV7-2
CASTLGGLRNTGELFF
TGTGCCAGCACCCTCGGGGGGCTAAGGAACACCGGGGAGCTGTTTTTT
>TRBJ2-3|.|TRBD2|TRBV6-1
CASSETAGGADTQYF
TGTGCCAGCAGTGAAACAGCGGGGGGCGCAGATACGCAGTATTTT
>TRBJ2-1|.|TRBD1|TRBV28
CASITGTGGVSYNEQFF
TGTGCCAGCATTACCGGGACAGGGGGCGTTTCCTACAATGAGCAGTTCTTC
>TRBJ2-7|.|.|TRBV4-3
CASSQDRGSAYEQYF
TGCGCCAGCAGCCAAGATCGAGGGAGCGCCTACGAGCAGTACTTC
>TRBJ2-7|once|.|TRBV3-1/TRBV3-2
CASSQERSLRAYEQYF
TGTGCCAGCAGCCAAGAACGTTCTTTAAGGGCCTACGAGCAGTACTTC
>TRBJ1-4|.|.|TRBV19
CASSPFGRATNEKLFF
TGTGCCAGTAGTCCCTTCGGTAGGGCTACAAATGAAAAACTGTTTTTT
>TRBJ1-2|.|.|TRBV12-3/TRBV12-4
CASPAKTGYGYTF
TGTGCCAGCCCGGCCAAGACAGGCTATGGCTACACCTTC
>TRBJ1-2|.|TRBD1|TRBV19
CASSPRQGYRTFNYGYTF
TGTGCCAGTAGTCCCCGACAGGGTTATAGGACCTTTAACTATGGCTACACCTTC
>TRBJ2-1|.|.|TRBV9
CASSVGASEYNEQFF
TGTGCCAGCAGCGTAGGGGCTAGCGAGTACAATGAGCAGTTCTTC
>TRBJ1-3|once|.|TRBV10-3
CASGESSSGNTIYF
TGTGCCTCCGGGGAGTCCTCCTCTGGAAACACCATATATTTT
>TRBJ2-5|.|.|TRBV7-8
CASSKREFETQYF
TGTGCCAGCAGTAAAAGGGAGTTTGAGACCCAGTACTTC
>TRBJ2-7|once|.|TRBV11-2
CASTTLGDYEQYF
TGTGCCAGCACCACCCTGGGGGACTACGAGCAGTACTTC
>TRBJ2-5|.|.|TRBV7-9
CASSPRSVGYQTQYF
TGTGCCAGCAGCCCCCGCTCAGTGGGTTATCAGACCCAGTACTTC
>TRBJ2-1|.|TRBD2|TRBV6-5
CASSFSGGFNEQFF
TGTGCCAGCAGTTTTTCGGGGGGGTTCAATGAGCAGTTCTTC
>TRBJ2-2|.|.|TRBV19
CASSKSQVRVTGELFF
TGTGCCAGTAGTAAATCCCAGGTCAGAGTCACCGGGGAGCTGTTTTTT
>TRBJ2-7|.|.|TRBV19
CASSIGQLYEQYF
TGTGCCAGTAGTATCGGACAGTTATACGAGCAGTACTTC
>TRBJ1-3|.|.|TRBV7-4
CASSLRGSKNTIYF
TGTGCCAGCAGCTTAAGGGGGAGTAAAAACACCATATATTTT
>TRBJ2-7|.|TRBD1|TRBV9
CASSIQGKGPYEQYF
TGTGCCAGCAGCATACAGGGGAAAGGGCCCTACGAGCAGTACTTC
>TRBJ2-1|.|.|TRBV6-6
CASKIGPDNEQFF
TGTGCCAGCAAAATTGGACCGGACAATGAGCAGTTCTTC